Below are 21 T cell receptor beta chains sequenced from a single sample in a study of CD8 T cells in Susac syndrome. Reverse transcription of roughly 0.5 to 1 ug RNA was carried out with random hexamers. TCRdb independently ran MiXCR on the immunoSEQ multiplex PCR reads; one entry per CDR3 protein. The repertoire holds about 300,000 distinct CDR3 sequences, with about 91% as singletons. Sequencing used CD8+ T cells from PBMCs. The receptors were sampled from a human donor with multiple sclerosis.

This rearrangement joins TRBV9 to TRBJ2-7; no clear D. The CDR3 sequence is 12 residues long. V was cut by 3 bases and J by 5 bases, with 9 bases left in between. Germline V gene sequence: CDR1 SGDLS, CDR2 YYNGEE. CDR3 sequence (DNA): TGTGCCAGCAGCGGTACCGGTAACGAGCAGTACTTC. This encodes CASSGTGNEQYF. Drawing the rest from reference TRBV9 and TRBJ2-7, the complete variable domain is DSGVTQTPKHLITATGQRVTLRCSPRSGDLSVYWYQQSLDQGLQFLIQYYNGEERAKGNILERFSAQQFPDLHSELNLSSLELGDSALYFCASSGTGNEQYFGPGTRLTVT.

The V and J genes are TRBV7-6 and TRBJ2-2; the D is unclear. The germline CDR1 and CDR2 sequences are SGHVS and FNYEAQ. This CDR3 spans 12 amino acids. The V gene lost 0 bases and the J gene lost 11 bases, with 7 bases spanning the gap. The CDR3 DNA reads TGTGCCAGCAGCTTAGCTTTGGGAGAGCTGTTTTTT. Translating gives CASSLALGELFF.

The chain combines TRBV19 with TRBJ2-1; TRBD1 is a possible D gene (5 bases). The CDR3 has 13 amino acids. Germline V CDR1 and CDR2: LNHDA, SQIVND (reference sequence). Trimming cost V 2 bases and J 8 bases, with 10 bases left between them. The DNA of the CDR3 is TGTGCCAGTAGTATATCAGGGCTCGATGAGCAGTTCTTC. Translated: CASSISGLDEQFF.

The V gene is TRBV5-4, the J gene TRBJ1-2; the D is unclear. Trimming pared 3 bases from V and 1 base from J, leaving 19 bases between. Per the germline V gene, CDR1 is SGHNT and CDR2 is YYREEE (reference sequence). The CDR3 has 17 amino acids. The chain's CDR3 is CASSSAAATLFNYGYTF. The CDR3 DNA sequence: TGTGCCAGCAGCTCCGCTGCGGCGACCCTTTTTAACTATGGCTACACCTTC.

The V gene is TRBV6-1, the J gene TRBJ2-7, with D perhaps matching TRBD2 (5 bases). The CDR3 consists of 12 residues. Germline V gene sequence: CDR1 MNHNS, CDR2 SASEGT. Trimming stripped 6 bases from V and 2 bases from J, with 8 bases between. The CDR3 region is CASREDPYEQYF. CDR3 sequence (DNA): TGTGCCAGCAGGGAGGACCCCTACGAGCAGTACTTC.

The rearrangement links TRBV9 to TRBJ2-7; TRBD2 is a possible D gene (5 bases). CDR3 length equals 13 residues. V lost 3 bases to trimming and J lost 6 bases, with 13 bases between them. CDR1 and CDR2 from the germline V gene are SGDLS and YYNGEE. The CDR3 region is CASSAGVLGEQYF. In DNA, the CDR3 is TGTGCCAGCAGCGCCGGGGTGCTGGGCGAGCAGTACTTC. Full variable domain (rest looked up from reference TRBV9 and TRBJ2-7): DSGVTQTPKHLITATGQRVTLRCSPRSGDLSVYWYQQSLDQGLQFLIQYYNGEERAKGNILERFSAQQFPDLHSELNLSSLELGDSALYFCASSAGVLGEQYFGPGTRLTVT.

The CDR3 DNA reads TGTGCCAGCAGCTTAGATCCGGCGACCCTTCCTTTCGATACGCAGTATTTT. It yields the protein CASSLDPATLPFDTQYF. This chain connects TRBV7-9 to TRBJ2-3; D not resolved. This CDR3 contains 17 residues. Trimming left V 1 base short and J 6 bases short, with 20 bases between. Germline lookup yields CDR1 SEHNR and CDR2 FQNEAQ (reference sequence).

The chain links TRBV29-1 to TRBJ2-5; perhaps TRBD1 as D (5 bases). This CDR3 contains 15 residues. The V and J ends lost 1 base and 1 base respectively, with 13 bases between them. Per the germline V gene, CDR1 is SQVTM and CDR2 is ANQGSEA. CDR3 in DNA: TGCAGCGTTGAAGCAGGGATGGGGATCCAAGAGACCCAGTACTTC. The encoded protein is CSVEAGMGIQETQYF. Variable domain in full (rest from reference TRBV29-1 and TRBJ2-5): SAVISQKPSRDICQRGTSLTIQCQVDSQVTMMFWYRQQPGQSLTLIATANQGSEATYESGFVIDKFPISRPNLTFSTLTVSNMSPEDSSIYLCSVEAGMGIQETQYFGPGTRLLVL.

The CDR3 DNA follows: TGTGCCAGCAGCCAAGATCTTGGGCTAGCGGCCTACGAGCAGTACTTC. Translation gives CASSQDLGLAAYEQYF. This chain connects TRBV14 to TRBJ2-7, with 7 bases that match TRBD2. Looked up from germline, CDR1 is SGHDN and CDR2 is FVKESK. V lost 0 bases to trimming and J lost 2 bases; unmatched junction nucleotides: 7. The CDR3 runs 16 residues.

V is TRBV7-2 and J is TRBJ2-2; 9 bases map to TRBD1. Germline V lookup: CDR1 SGHTA, CDR2 FQGNSA. This CDR3 region has 15 residues. After removal of 5 bases from V and 8 bases from J, the junction contained 9 bases not matched to a gene. The CDR3 region has the DNA TGTGCCAGCAGCACCTGGACAGGGGCTGGGGGGGAGCTGTTTTTT. This gives the protein CASSTWTGAGGELFF.

The chain uses TRBV4-3 and TRBJ1-1, with 10 positions matching TRBD1. After removal of 0 bases from V and 4 bases from J, the junction contained 8 bases not matched to a gene. Germline assignment: CDR1 LGHNA and CDR2 YSLEER. This CDR3 comprises 17 residues. The CDR3 sequence is CASSQDLTGGGGTEAFF. DNA for the CDR3: TGCGCCAGCAGCCAAGACCTGACAGGGGGCGGCGGCACTGAAGCTTTCTTT.

This clonotype appeared once. This sequence joins TRBV7-9 and TRBJ2-3, with 9 bases lining up with TRBD2. CDR3 length: 17 residues. Germline V CDR1 and CDR2: SEHNR, FQNEAQ (reference sequence). Germline trimming cut 4 bases from V and 8 bases from J; bases unmatched to any gene: 16. The CDR3 bases are TGTGCCAGCAGCTGTACGATAACTAGCGGGCATGAGGGTACGCAGTATTTT. Its translation: CASSCTITSGHEGTQYF.

The rearrangement uses TRBV7-9 and TRBJ2-2; no clear D. This CDR3 has 15 residues. Germline V gene lookup returns CDR1 SEHNR and CDR2 FQNEAQ (reference sequence). Trimming removed 3 bases at V and 1 base at J, with 9 bases between. DNA for the CDR3: TGTGCCAGCAGCTTGCGTCAGATGAACACCGGGGAGCTGTTTTTT. It yields the protein CASSLRQMNTGELFF.

The J gene is TRBJ2-1, the V gene TRBV12-5, with D hard to call. The CDR3 contains 15 residues. Germline-derived CDR1 and CDR2 are LGHNT and FRNRAP. The V end lost 1 base, the J end lost 3 bases, and 10 bases lay between the germline ends. Here the CDR3 DNA reads TGTGCTAGTGGTTTGGGCCCCTTGGACTACAATGAGCAGTTCTTC. It encodes CASGLGPLDYNEQFF.

The chain combines TRBV10-2 with TRBJ2-1; D perhaps matches TRBD2 (6 bases). The CDR3 consists of 13 residues. In germline, CDR1 is WSHSY, CDR2 SAAADI. V gave up 6 bases and J gave up 5 bases, with 11 bases separating them. As DNA, the CDR3 is TGCGCCAGCAGCATAGCGGAAAACAATGAGCAGTTCTTC. Amino acids: CASSIAENNEQFF.

The rearrangement uses TRBV15 and TRBJ2-7; D is unresolved. There are 13 residues in the CDR3. The V gene's germline CDR1 is LNHNV and CDR2 YYDKDF (reference sequence). The V gene lost 6 bases and the J gene lost 4 bases, with 13 bases spanning the gap. The CDR3 DNA sequence: TGTGCCACCAGTTCTCGACCTTCTTACGAGCAGTACTTC. Protein sequence: CATSSRPSYEQYF.

The sample holds one count of this clonotype. V gene TRBV4-3 combines with J gene TRBJ2-7, with a tentative D call TRBD2 (6 bases). Trimming removed 0 bases at V and 4 bases at J, with 19 bases between. The CDR3 has 17 amino acids. Germline CDR1 reads LGHNA; CDR2 reads YSLEER. The chain's CDR3 is CASSQDLGGTVMYEQYF. Here the CDR3 DNA reads TGCGCCAGCAGCCAAGATCTTGGGGGGACCGTCATGTACGAGCAGTACTTC.

The CDR3 DNA reads as TGTGCCAGCAGCTTAGAGCGACTAGCGGGCTACAATGAGCAGTTCTTC. Protein: CASSLERLAGYNEQFF. The rearrangement links TRBV9 to TRBJ2-1; 10 bases are shared with TRBD2. Losses at the gene ends were 4 bases for V and 3 bases for J; bases not matched to a gene: 7. Germline CDR1 is SGDLS and CDR2 is YYNGEE. This CDR3 has 16 amino acids. Full variable domain (missing parts from reference TRBV9 and TRBJ2-1): DSGVTQTPKHLITATGQRVTLRCSPRSGDLSVYWYQQSLDQGLQFLIQYYNGEERAKGNILERFSAQQFPDLHSELNLSSLELGDSALYFCASSLERLAGYNEQFFGPGTRLTVL.

The rearrangement joins TRBV7-9 to TRBJ2-7; D might be TRBD2 (5 bases). Germline assignment: CDR1 SEHNR and CDR2 FQNEAQ (reference sequence). Trimming removed 7 bases from V and 2 bases from J, with 9 bases in between. This CDR3 spans 12 amino acids. The CDR3 DNA reads as TGTGCCAGCATGGGAGAGGCCTACGAGCAGTACTTC. Translated, it gives CASMGEAYEQYF.

The chain links TRBV7-9 to TRBJ2-6, with unresolved D. V lost 5 bases to trimming and J lost 0 bases, with 5 bases between them. Germline-derived CDR1 and CDR2 are SEHNR and FQNEAQ (reference sequence). This CDR3 contains 14 residues. The CDR3 reads CASSSNSGANVLTF. CDR3 bases: TGTGCCAGCAGCAGCAACTCTGGGGCCAACGTCCTGACTTTC.

This chain connects TRBV4-2 to TRBJ2-6; D might be TRBD1 (5 bases). CDR3 size: 18 residues. The V end lost 1 base, the J end lost 4 bases, and 17 bases lay between the germline ends. CDR1 and CDR2 (germline): LGHNA, YNFKEQ. Written as DNA, the CDR3 is TGTGCCAGCAGCCAAGCCGGACACGGGCCTTTAGGGGCCAACGTCCTGACTTTC. Its protein product is CASSQAGHGPLGANVLTF.